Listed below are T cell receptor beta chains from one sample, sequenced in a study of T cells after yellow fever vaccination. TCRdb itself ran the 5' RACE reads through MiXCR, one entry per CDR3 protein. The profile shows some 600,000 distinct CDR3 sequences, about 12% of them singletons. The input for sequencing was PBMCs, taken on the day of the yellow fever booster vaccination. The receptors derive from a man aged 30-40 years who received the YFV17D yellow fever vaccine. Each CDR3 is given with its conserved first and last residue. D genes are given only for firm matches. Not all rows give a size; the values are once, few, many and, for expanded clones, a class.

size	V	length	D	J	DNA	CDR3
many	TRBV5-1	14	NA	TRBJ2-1	TGCGCCAGCAGCTTGGGAACAGCCTACAATGAGCAGTTCTTC	CASSLGTAYNEQFF
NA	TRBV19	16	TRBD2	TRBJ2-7	TGTGCCAGTAGTGATCCCCGCGGGACTAGCCTCTACGAGCAGTACTTC	CASSDPRGTSLYEQYF
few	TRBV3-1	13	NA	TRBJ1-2	TGTGCCAGCACCCATAAGCGGAACTATGGCTACACCTTC	CASTHKRNYGYTF
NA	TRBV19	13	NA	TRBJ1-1	TGTGCCAGTAGTATTTTGAAGAACACTGAAGCTTTCTTT	CASSILKNTEAFF
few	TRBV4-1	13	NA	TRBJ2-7	TGCGCCAGCAGCCAGGGGGTGGGGTACGAGCAGTACTTC	CASSQGVGYEQYF
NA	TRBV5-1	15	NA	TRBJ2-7	TGCGCCAGCAGCCTTTCGACAAATTCTCTATACGAGCAGTACTTC	CASSLSTNSLYEQYF
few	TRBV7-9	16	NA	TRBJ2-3	TGTGCCAGCAGCTTAGCCCCTTCCGCGAACACAGATACGCAGTATTTT	CASSLAPSANTDTQYF
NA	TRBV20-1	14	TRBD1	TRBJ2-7	TGCAGTGCTCAGGACAGGGGGCGCATCTACGAGCAGTACTTC	CSAQDRGRIYEQYF
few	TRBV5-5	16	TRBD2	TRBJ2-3	TGTGCCAGCAGCTTGGGGGGGGGGATTGTGTCAGATACGCAGTATTTT	CASSLGGGIVSDTQYF
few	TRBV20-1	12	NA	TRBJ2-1	TGCAGTGCTAGAGCTCTCCACAATGAGCAGTTCTTC	CSARALHNEQFF
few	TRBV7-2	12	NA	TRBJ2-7	TGTGCCAGCAGCTTGTTCGGCGCCGAGCAGTACTTC	CASSLFGAEQYF
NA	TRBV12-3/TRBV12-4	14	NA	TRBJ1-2	TGTGCCAGCCCATCTGACGGGGGATCCTATGGCTACACCTTC	CASPSDGGSYGYTF